A single sample gave rise to the 7 T cell receptor beta chains below, sequenced in a study of technical replicates of blood from several donors. Profiling relied on immunoSEQ multiplex PCR, and the TCRdb table lists in-frame clones only, not all of them. This repertoire shows over 30,000 clones, 85% to 95% found once; its top ten account for over 4%. The sequencing sample was made of PBMCs. Receptors were obtained from a human donor in good health. Some clones in this sample may be carry-over from other donors' samples.

This chain connects TRBV4-2 to TRBJ2-7; tentative D call: TRBD2 (6 bases). Between the trimmed V and J ends, which lost 0 bases and 2 bases, there was a span of 8 bases. The CDR3 has 14 amino acids. Germline CDR1 is LGHNA and CDR2 is YNFKEQ. DNA for the CDR3: TGTGCCAGCAGCCAAGAGAAGCGGGCCTACGAGCAGTACTTC. Protein product: CASSQEKRAYEQYF.

The rearrangement joins TRBV7-3 to TRBJ1-2; D is perhaps TRBD1 (5 bases). V was trimmed by 5 bases and J by 7 bases, leaving 14 bases between them. Looked up from germline, CDR1 is SGHTA and CDR2 is FQGTGA. The CDR3 runs to 13 residues. CDR3 nucleotide sequence: TGTGCCAGCAGCCCGGGCGGGGACTTTGGCTACACCTTC. It is translated as CASSPGGDFGYTF. The full variable domain, its missing parts supplied by reference TRBV7-3 and TRBJ1-2, is GAGVSQTPSNKVTEKGKYVELRCDPISGHTALYWYRQSLGQGPEFLIYFQGTGAADDSGLPNDRFFAVRPEGSVSTLKIQRTERGDSAVYLCASSPGGDFGYTFGSGTRLTVV.

The CDR3 spells CASSLELFF. The CDR3, as DNA: TGTGCCAGCAGTTTAGAGCTGTTTTTT. This chain links TRBV27 with TRBJ1-4; D gene ambiguous. Trimming shortened V by 2 bases and J by 14 bases, and 3 bases separated the two germline ends. The CDR3 covers 9 residues. Per the germline V gene, CDR1 is MNHEY and CDR2 is SMNVEV (reference sequence).

The rearrangement uses TRBV4-3 and TRBJ2-1; 8 nucleotides agree with TRBD2. Germline lookup yields CDR1 LGHNA and CDR2 YSLEER. V shed 3 bases and J 8 bases; nucleotides not matched to a gene: 6. The CDR3 consists of 14 residues. The CDR3 DNA reads TGCGCCAGCAGCCAGAGGGTGCGGGAGGATGAGCAGTTCTTC. It translates to CASSQRVREDEQFF.

By its share, this clone is medium-sized. The rearrangement links TRBV7-9 to TRBJ1-6; D ambiguous. V was shortened by 5 bases and J by 3 bases, with 11 bases between the two germline ends. Germline loops: CDR1 SEHNR, CDR2 FQNEAQ (reference sequence). This CDR3 region has 15 residues. In nucleotides, the CDR3 is TGTGCCAGCAGCATGTACAGATACTATAATTCACCCCTCCACTTT. This codes for CASSMYRYYNSPLHF.

The chain's CDR3 is CASSLVGGSRGPYEQYF. Here the CDR3 DNA reads TGTGCCAGCAGCTTGGTAGGAGGTTCCAGGGGGCCCTACGAGCAGTACTTC. The chain is built from TRBV5-4 and TRBJ2-7; TRBD1 matches 8 bases. Germline values: CDR1 SGHNT, CDR2 YYREEE (reference sequence). There are 17 residues in the CDR3. Trimming at V came to 0 bases and at J to 2 bases, leaving 10 bases not matched to a gene.

This rearrangement joins TRBV6-5 to TRBJ1-4; D call uncertain. In germline, CDR1 is MNHEY, CDR2 SVGAGI. V was shortened by 9 bases and J by 7 bases, with 12 bases between the two germline ends. CDR3 length equals 12 residues. DNA for the CDR3: TGTGCCAGTCAGTCCCGTGGTGAAAAACTGTTTTTT. The encoded protein is CASQSRGEKLFF.